This TCR beta chain stems from a study of blood T cells in healthy people across ages. The study's findings and limits: Naive T cell percentage strongly correlated with TCR beta diversity.

Sample-barcoded 5' priming and a J-beta primer mix drove a second PCR of about 6 to 12 cycles. TCRdb processed the 5' RACE reads anew with MiXCR; each CDR3 protein has one entry. Found here are under 850,000 distinct CDR3 sequences, around 36% of them singletons; the top ten hold 10% to 15%. This clonotype was detected a few times. Antigen specificity is unknown. This CDR3 region has 12 residues. Germline V CDR1 and CDR2: MGHDK, SYGVNS. Researchers collected approximately 9.5 milliliters of peripheral blood from every single donor. The receptor was isolated from a man between 18 and 29 years old in good health. V is TRBV25-1 and J is TRBJ2-7; the match to TRBD2 covers 7 bases. The end of the DNA aligns better with TRBJ2-5, so the J call may be wrong. The sequencing sample was made of blood. DNA of the CDR3: TGTGCTACGAAGGGAGGGGACGAGACCCAGTACTTC. Residues: CATKGGDETQYF.